A selection of T cell receptor beta chains follows, all from one sample in a study of Ad26.COV2.S vaccination and SARS-CoV-2 variants. Method: immunoSEQ multiplex PCR; TCRdb's copy keeps in-frame clones and lacks some. The table records about 680,000 clones, around 89% of them present only once. The starting material was peripheral blood, obtained in a trial of Ad26.COV2.S vaccine versus placebo. Source of these receptors: a person between 18 and 60 years old who received the Ad26.COV2.S COVID-19 vaccine or a placebo. CDR3s include the opening cysteine and the closing phenylalanine or tryptophan. D genes are given only for firm matches. Clone size is shown for a subset of rows, as once, few, many or a class of expanded clone.

clone_size	v_call	j_call	d_call	cdr3_nt	cdr3_aa
.	TRBV27	TRBJ1-2	.	TGTGCCAGCAGTTTGGAGTGGAATGGTAACTATGGCTACACCTTC	CASSLEWNGNYGYTF
few	TRBV6-5	TRBJ1-1	.	TGTGCCAGCAGTTATTCGGGGGGAAACACTGAAGCTTTCTTT	CASSYSGGNTEAFF
.	TRBV9	TRBJ2-5	TRBD1	TGTGCCAGCAGCGTAGGGACAGGGTTAGAGACCCAGTACTTC	CASSVGTGLETQYF
.	TRBV7-2	TRBJ1-4	.	TGTGCCAGCAGCTTGAGCCGGGCAACTAATGAAAAACTGTTTTTT	CASSLSRATNEKLFF
.	TRBV30	TRBJ2-5	.	TGTGCCTGGAGTGTACTAGGAGGCAAGTCCAGAGAGACCCAGTACTTC	CAWSVLGGKSRETQYF
.	TRBV6-6	TRBJ2-1	.	TGTGCCAGCAGTTACCCCCCCACAGGGACGGGTGAGCAGTTCTTC	CASSYPPTGTGEQFF
.	TRBV6-6	TRBJ1-2	.	TGTGCCAGCAGTTACTCCAGCCGTGGCTACACCTTC	CASSYSSRGYTF
.	TRBV2	TRBJ1-3	.	TGTGCCAGCATTGAGGGTCGTTCTGGAAACACCATATATTTT	CASIEGRSGNTIYF
.	TRBV6-5	TRBJ2-2	TRBD2	TGTGCCAGCAGTTACTCCACTAGCGGGAGCGCCGGGGAGCTGTTTTTT	CASSYSTSGSAGELFF
.	TRBV2	TRBJ2-3	.	TGTGCCAGCAGTGCACAGGGTATGGCAGATACGCAGTATTTT	CASSAQGMADTQYF
few	TRBV19	TRBJ2-1	.	TGTGCCAGTACCCCAACCCGGGGGCCTCTAATACACAATGAGCAGTTCTTC	CASTPTRGPLIHNEQFF
.	TRBV29-1	TRBJ1-1	.	TGCAGCGTTGAATTGGGGATGAACACTGAAGCTTTCTTT	CSVELGMNTEAFF
.	TRBV25-1	TRBJ1-6	.	TGTGCCAGCAAAGGGCTGGACAATTCACCCCTCCACTTT	CASKGLDNSPLHF
.	TRBV9	TRBJ2-3	TRBD2	TGTGCCAGCAGCTACAAGCGGGGGGGCATGGATACGCAGTATTTT	CASSYKRGGMDTQYF
once	TRBV2	TRBJ2-7	.	TGTGCCAGTGAAGGGGGGGGCGCGGAGCTGGCCTACGAGCAGTACTTC	CASEGGGAELAYEQYF
once	TRBV19	TRBJ1-5	.	TGTGCCAGTAGTATTCGGGACGGAGGACAGCCCCAGCATTTT	CASSIRDGGQPQHF
.	TRBV29-1	TRBJ2-1	.	TGCAGCGTTGGCCTAACCACCACGGCCCGAGCCTACAATGAGCAGTTCTTC	CSVGLTTTARAYNEQFF
.	TRBV5-6	TRBJ1-1	.	TGTGCCAGCAGCTTGGAGGCAGGACAACTGAACACTGAAGCTTTCTTT	CASSLEAGQLNTEAFF
.	TRBV5-4	TRBJ1-2	TRBD1	TGTGCCAGCAGCTCCGGAAGACAGGGCCACTATGGCTACACCTTC	CASSSGRQGHYGYTF
.	TRBV19	TRBJ1-5	.	TGTGCCAGTAGTACCCTGGGACTCCAGCCCCAGCATTTT	CASSTLGLQPQHF
.	TRBV12-5	TRBJ2-3	TRBD1	TGTGCTAGTGGTTTGTTGGGGACAGTACCCACAGATACGCAGTATTTT	CASGLLGTVPTDTQYF
.	TRBV27	TRBJ2-3	TRBD1	TGTGCCAGCAAGCGGACAGGGTCAGATACGCAGTATTTT	CASKRTGSDTQYF
once	TRBV5-1	TRBJ1-6	.	TGCGCCAGCAGCTTGAGAGCAGGGAATAATTCACCCCTCCACTTT	CASSLRAGNNSPLHF
.	TRBV15	TRBJ1-5	.	TGTGCCACCACCGTGGAGCCGAGGTCTAATCAGCCCCAGCATTTT	CATTVEPRSNQPQHF
.	TRBV27	TRBJ2-7	.	TGTGCCAGCAAACCGGTGGGAGCGGCCTACGAGCAGTACTTC	CASKPVGAAYEQYF
.	TRBV18	TRBJ1-5	.	TGTGCCAGCTCTTTAGGGCAGCCCCAGCATTTT	CASSLGQPQHF
.	TRBV4-2	TRBJ1-5	.	TGTGCCAGCAGCCAAGCACCAGGGGACCAGCCCCAGCATTTT	CASSQAPGDQPQHF
.	TRBV27	TRBJ1-1	TRBD1	TGTGCCAGCAGTCCGGGGGACAGGGAAGTCACTGAAGCTTTCTTT	CASSPGDREVTEAFF
.	TRBV4-2	TRBJ2-1	TRBD2	TGTGCCAGCAGCCACCTAGCGGGTCCTAATGAGCAGTTCTTC	CASSHLAGPNEQFF
.	TRBV18	TRBJ2-6	.	TGTGCCAGCTCACCACCGTCAGTAGGGGCCAACGTCCTGACTTTC	CASSPPSVGANVLTF
.	TRBV7-9	TRBJ2-7	.	TGTGCCAGCAGCTCACCTGCCGGGACACTAGACTACGAGCAGTACTTC	CASSSPAGTLDYEQYF
.	TRBV3-1/TRBV3-2	TRBJ2-5	.	TGTGCCAGCAGCCAACAAGAACTAGTAACTTCCCGCGTCCAAGAGACCCAGTACTTC	CASSQQELVTSRVQETQYF
.	TRBV5-5	TRBJ2-7	.	TGTGCCAGCAGTCCACACCTATCAGGGGATGGCTCCTACGAGCAGTACTTC	CASSPHLSGDGSYEQYF
.	TRBV3-1/TRBV3-2	TRBJ2-6	TRBD2	TGTGCCAGCAGCCAAGGGGGACTAGCGGGACCCGGAGTCCTGACTTTC	CASSQGGLAGPGVLTF
.	TRBV7-8	TRBJ1-2	.	TGTGCCAGCAGCGCCGGACAGCCTAACTATGGCTACACCTTC	CASSAGQPNYGYTF
.	TRBV19	TRBJ2-3	TRBD2	TGTGCCGCCGGGGGGGGCCCCGGGGGCACAGATACGCAGTATTTT	CAAGGGPGGTDTQYF
.	TRBV12-3/TRBV12-4	TRBJ1-1	.	TGTGCCAGCAGTTTTGCCAGGGTGACTGAAGCTTTCTTT	CASSFARVTEAFF
.	TRBV6-6	TRBJ2-1	.	TGTGCCAGCAGTTACCCCGGGACTTACAATGAGCAGTTCTTC	CASSYPGTYNEQFF
.	TRBV7-9	TRBJ2-7	.	TGTGCCAGCAGCTCGGCCCGGACCGGGTTTGACGAGCAGTACTTC	CASSSARTGFDEQYF
.	TRBV19	TRBJ1-1	TRBD1	TGTGCCAGTAGCGGGACAGGGGGCACTGAAGCTTTCTTT	CASSGTGGTEAFF
once	TRBV18	TRBJ2-1	.	TGTGCCAGCTCACCCACCTCGGGAGCGAATGAGCAGTTCTTC	CASSPTSGANEQFF